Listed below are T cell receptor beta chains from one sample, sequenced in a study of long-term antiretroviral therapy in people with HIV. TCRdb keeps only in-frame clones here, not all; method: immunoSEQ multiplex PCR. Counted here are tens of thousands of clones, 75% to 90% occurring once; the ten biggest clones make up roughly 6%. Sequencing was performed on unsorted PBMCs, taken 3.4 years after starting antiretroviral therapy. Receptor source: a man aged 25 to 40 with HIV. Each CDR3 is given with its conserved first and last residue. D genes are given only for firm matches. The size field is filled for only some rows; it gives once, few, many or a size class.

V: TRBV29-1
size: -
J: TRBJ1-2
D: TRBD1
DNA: TGCAGCGTTCCGGGACAGGGTCCCTACACCTTC
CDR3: CSVPGQGPYTF

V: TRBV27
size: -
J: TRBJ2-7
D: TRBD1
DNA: TGTGCCAGCAGTTTATCGGACAGGCCTCAGCAATCCGAGCAGTACTTC
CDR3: CASSLSDRPQQSEQYF

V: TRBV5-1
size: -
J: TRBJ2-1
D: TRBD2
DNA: TGCGCCAGCAGCTCTATAGCGGGAGGAACCTACAATGAGCAGTTCTTC
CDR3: CASSSIAGGTYNEQFF

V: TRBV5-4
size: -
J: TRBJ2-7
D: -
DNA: TGTGCCAGCAGCTTGGAGCCCATGAGCGAGCAGTACTTC
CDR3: CASSLEPMSEQYF

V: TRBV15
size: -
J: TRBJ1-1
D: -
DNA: TGTGCCACCAGCCCGTCGACACCGAGAGCTGAAGCTTTCTTT
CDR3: CATSPSTPRAEAFF

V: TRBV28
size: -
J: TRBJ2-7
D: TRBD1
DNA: TGTGCCAGCAATGACAGGGGAGCTTCGTACGAGCAGTACTTC
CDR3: CASNDRGASYEQYF

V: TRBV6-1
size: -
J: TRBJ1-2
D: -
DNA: TGTGCCAGCAGTGAGAGGCCTTACGGCTACACCTTC
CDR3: CASSERPYGYTF

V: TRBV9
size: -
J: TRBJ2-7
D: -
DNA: TGTGCCAGCAGCGTAACCGGGACGGCCGAGCAGTACTTC
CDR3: CASSVTGTAEQYF

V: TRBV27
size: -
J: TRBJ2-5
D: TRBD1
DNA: TGTGCCAGCAGTTTTAGACAGGGAAAACAAGAGACCCAGTACTTC
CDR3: CASSFRQGKQETQYF

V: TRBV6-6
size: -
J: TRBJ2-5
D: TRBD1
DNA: TGTGCCAGCAGTTACCCCAGGACAGGGCAGAGGGAGACCCAGTACTTC
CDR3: CASSYPRTGQRETQYF

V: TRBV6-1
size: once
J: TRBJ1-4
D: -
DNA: TGTGCCAGCAGGGAAACCCCGGTCTTCAGCAGTGAAAAACTGTTTTTT
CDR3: CASRETPVFSSEKLFF

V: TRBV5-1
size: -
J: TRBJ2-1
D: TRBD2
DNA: TGCGCCAGCAGTCGGACTAGCGGGGGAACGAATGAGCAGTTCTTC
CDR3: CASSRTSGGTNEQFF

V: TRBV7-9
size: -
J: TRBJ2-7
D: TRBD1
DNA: TGTGCCAGCAGCCCGACCCCGGGACAGGGTTACGAGCAGTACTTC
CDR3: CASSPTPGQGYEQYF

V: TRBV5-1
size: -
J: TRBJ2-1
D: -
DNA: TGCGCCAGCAGCTTGGAAGACGGGGGGCCCTACAATGAGCAGTTCTTC
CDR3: CASSLEDGGPYNEQFF

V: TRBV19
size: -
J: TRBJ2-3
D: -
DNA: TGTGCCAGTAGTAGGTCTGGGACCACAGATACGCAGTATTTT
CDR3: CASSRSGTTDTQYF

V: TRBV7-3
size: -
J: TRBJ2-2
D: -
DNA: TGTGCCAGCAGCGCCCGGGCCGACGGGGAGCTGTTTTTT
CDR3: CASSARADGELFF

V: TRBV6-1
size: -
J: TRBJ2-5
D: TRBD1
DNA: TGTGCCAGCAGTGCCCGACAGGGTAAGGGGTATGTGACCCAGTACTTC
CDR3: CASSARQGKGYVTQYF

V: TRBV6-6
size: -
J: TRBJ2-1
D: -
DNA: TGTGCCAGCAGTTACTCGATGCGGGTAGAGCAGTTCTTC
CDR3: CASSYSMRVEQFF

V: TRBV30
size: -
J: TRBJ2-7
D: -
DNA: TGTGCCTGGAGTGGTAGCCCGTACGAGCAGTACTTC
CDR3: CAWSGSPYEQYF

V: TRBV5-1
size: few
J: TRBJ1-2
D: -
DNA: TGCGCCAGCAGCTTGACAGGCTATGGCTACACCTTC
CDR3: CASSLTGYGYTF

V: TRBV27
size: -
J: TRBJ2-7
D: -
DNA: TGTGCCAGCAGTTTAACCCGGCCGGAGCGTGACGAGCAGTACTTC
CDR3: CASSLTRPERDEQYF

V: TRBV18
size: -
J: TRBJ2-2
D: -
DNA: TGTGCCAGCTCTATAAAGACGGGTGACACCGGGGAGCTGTTTTTT
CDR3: CASSIKTGDTGELFF

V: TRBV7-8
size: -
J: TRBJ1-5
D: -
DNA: TGTGCCAGCAGCCACCTCGGGACGTCGGAGGGTCAGCCCCAGCATTTT
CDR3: CASSHLGTSEGQPQHF

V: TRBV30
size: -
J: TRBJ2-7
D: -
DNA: TGTGCCTGGAGTTCACAGGTCTCAGGGTACGAGCAGTACTTC
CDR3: CAWSSQVSGYEQYF

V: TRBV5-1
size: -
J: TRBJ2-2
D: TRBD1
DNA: TGCGCCAGCAGCATTCCGGGACAGGTTGACACCGGGGAGCTGTTTTTT
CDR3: CASSIPGQVDTGELFF

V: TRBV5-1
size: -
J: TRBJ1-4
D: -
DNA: TGCGCCAGCAGGTCCCCAGGCTTGCGTAATGAAAAACTGTTTTTT
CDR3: CASRSPGLRNEKLFF

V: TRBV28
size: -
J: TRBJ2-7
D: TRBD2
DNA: TGTGCCAGCATATCCACCGGAGCGGGAGCCTACGAGCAGTACTTC
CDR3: CASISTGAGAYEQYF

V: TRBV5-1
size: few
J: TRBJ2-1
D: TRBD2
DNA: TGCGCCAGCAGCTTGGGACTAGCGGCCTACAATGAGCAGTTCTTC
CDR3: CASSLGLAAYNEQFF